Each of the 23 T cell receptor beta chains below was sequenced from the same sample in a study of CD8+CD57+ T cells in acquired aplastic anemia. Genomic DNA acted as the template from which TCR beta VDJ combination and CDR3 sequence profiling were carried out. TCRdb reanalysed the reads using MiXCR and keeps one entry per CDR3 protein. The sample contains around 170,000 distinct CDR3 sequences, 40% to 55% of which appear only once. Those patients picked for sequencing had displayed CD8+CD57+ cell expansion on flow cytometry. The material sequenced was sorted CD4+, CD8+, or CD8+CD57+ T cells (not recorded which) from PBMCs. The receptors come from a human donor with aplastic anemia.

J is TRBJ2-2 and V is TRBV9; TRBD1 matches 9 bases. This CDR3 spans 17 amino acids. The ends lost 0 bases at V and 1 base at J; junction bases unmatched: 4. Germline V gene lookup returns CDR1 SGDLS and CDR2 YYNGEE. CDR3 nucleotide sequence: TGTGCCAGCAGCGTAGTTATGGGACAGGGGAACACCGGGGAGCTGTTTTTT. Translation: CASSVVMGQGNTGELFF. The full variable domain, with the rest looked up from reference TRBV9 and TRBJ2-2, is DSGVTQTPKHLITATGQRVTLRCSPRSGDLSVYWYQQSLDQGLQFLIQYYNGEERAKGNILERFSAQQFPDLHSELNLSSLELGDSALYFCASSVVMGQGNTGELFFGEGSRLTVL.

The gene calls are TRBV7-9 and TRBJ2-7; 8 nucleotides agree with TRBD1. Germline loops: CDR1 SEHNR, CDR2 FQNEAQ (reference sequence). This CDR3 region has 15 residues. With 4 bases clipped from V and 0 bases from J, the junction kept 5 bases outside the gene matches. The CDR3 here is CASSSDRANSYEQYF. The CDR3 DNA follows: TGTGCCAGCAGCTCGGACAGGGCTAACTCCTACGAGCAGTACTTC.

The chain employs TRBV15 and TRBJ2-1, with 8 bases fitting TRBD2. With 8 bases clipped from V and 1 base from J, the junction kept 1 base outside the gene matches. Germline V gives CDR1 LNHNV, CDR2 YYDKDF (reference sequence). The length of the CDR3 is 13 residues. The CDR3 is CATRGGSYNEQFF. For the CDR3, the DNA is TGTGCCACCCGGGGGGGATCCTACAATGAGCAGTTCTTC.

The chain combines TRBV27 with TRBJ1-6; D remains unclear. The germline CDR1 and CDR2 sequences are MNHEY and SMNVEV (reference sequence). V lost 1 base, J lost 10 bases, and 17 bases lay in between. The CDR3 is 16 residues long. This chain's CDR3 is CASSLFRLTPGSPLHF. Written as DNA, the CDR3 is TGTGCCAGCAGTTTATTTAGGCTCACCCCAGGCTCACCCCTCCACTTT.

CDR3 sequence: CASSLTTGANYGYTF. The DNA of the CDR3 is TGTGCCAGCAGCCTAACGACAGGGGCTAACTATGGCTACACCTTC. The chain carries TRBV6-1 and TRBJ1-2; 8 bases are a match to TRBD1. Germline V lookup: CDR1 MNHNS, CDR2 SASEGT. The CDR3 is 15 residues long. V lost 6 bases, J lost 0 bases, and 6 bases stayed unmatched.

There are many counts of this clonotype. V gene TRBV4-1 combines with J gene TRBJ1-1; D gene uncertain. CDR1 is MGHRA, CDR2 YSYEKL, per germline. Trimming took 0 bases from V and 6 from J, leaving 8 bases between them. The CDR3 covers 13 residues. CDR3: CASSQDWNAEAFF. CDR3 nucleotides: TGCGCCAGCAGCCAAGATTGGAATGCTGAAGCTTTCTTT.

The genes are TRBV29-1 and TRBJ2-7; TRBD2 matches at 14 bases. Germline loops: CDR1 SQVTM, CDR2 ANQGSEA. The length of the CDR3 is 14 residues. J was trimmed by 4 bases and V by 7 bases; bases with no gene match: 6. Written as DNA, the CDR3 is TGCAGCGCGGACGGGACTAGCGGGAGTTACGAGCAGTACTTC. It translates to CSADGTSGSYEQYF.

Worth noting for this clonotype: Germline and junction disagree at one end, which may indicate a read error. This chain connects TRBV12-3 or TRBV12-4 to TRBJ2-3, with 12 bases fitting TRBD2. This CDR3 comprises 15 residues. CDR3 protein: CASSLAGGPTDTQYF. The CDR3 DNA follows: TGTGCCAGCAGTCTAGCGGGAGGGCCCACAGATACGCAGTATTTT.

In its sample, this clonotype was seen many times. J is TRBJ2-3 and V is TRBV2, with D possibly TRBD1 on 7 matching bases. This CDR3 is 18 amino acids long. Trimming shortened V by 0 bases and J by 3 bases, and 19 bases separated the two germline ends. The V gene's germline CDR1 is SNHLY and CDR2 FYNNEI. The CDR3 sequence: CASSEALQAGGKTDTQYF. The CDR3 nucleotides read TGTGCCAGCAGTGAAGCGCTTCAGGCAGGGGGGAAAACAGATACGCAGTATTTT.

This clonotype has a count of ten or more. This sequence joins TRBV6-1 and TRBJ2-3; D may be TRBD2 (6 bases). The CDR3 sequence is 15 residues long. V lost 5 bases to trimming and J lost 2 bases, with 14 bases between them. In germline, CDR1 is MNHNS, CDR2 SASEGT. The CDR3 protein is CASSPLGGITDTQYF. The CDR3 coding sequence is TGTGCCAGCAGTCCTCTCGGCGGGATCACAGATACGCAGTATTTT.

This clonotype came up a few times. This chain connects TRBV15 to TRBJ1-4, with a possible D match to TRBD1 (5 bases). This CDR3 spans 13 amino acids. V was trimmed by 3 bases and J by 14 bases, leaving 16 bases between them. Germline V gives CDR1 LNHNV, CDR2 YYDKDF (reference sequence). CDR3 in DNA: TGTGCCACCAGCAGCGACCAGGGAGGCTGGCTGTTTTTT. Amino acids: CATSSDQGGWLFF.

Points on this clonotype: A read error may be the cause here, since a much bigger clone is one base away. The chain has TRBV27 and TRBJ2-7, with no clear D. This CDR3 contains 14 residues. Trimming shortened V by 5 bases and J by 0 bases, and 11 bases separated the two germline ends. Germline V gives CDR1 MNHEY, CDR2 SMNVEV (reference sequence). The CDR3 loop is CASSRTDRSYEQYF. CDR3 DNA: TGTGCCAGCAGTAGGACGGACCGCTCCTACGAGCAGTACTTC.

The gene calls are TRBV20-1 and TRBJ2-7, with TRBD2 identical over 10 bases. CDR1 DFQATT and CDR2 SNEGSKA come from the germline V gene (reference sequence). This CDR3 is 16 amino acids long. Germline trimming cut 0 bases from V and 6 bases from J; bases unmatched to any gene: 11. CDR3 in amino acids: CSARDPASSGSSEQYF. CDR3 nucleotides: TGCAGTGCTAGAGATCCCGCTTCTAGCGGGAGTAGCGAGCAGTACTTC.

Remarks on this clonotype: Given a much more abundant clone one base away, this may be a read error. V usage is TRBV11-2 and J usage is TRBJ2-1, with a tentative D call TRBD2 (6 bases). The germline CDR1 and CDR2 sequences are SGHAT and FQNNGV. V lost 6 bases, J lost 5 bases, and 17 bases lay in between. This CDR3 is 15 amino acids long. The CDR3 nucleotides are TGTGCCAGCAGGGTGCCCGGGACTCTTAACAATGAGCAGTTCTTC. This sequence encodes CASRVPGTLNNEQFF. Full variable domain (outside the CDR3, taken from reference TRBV11-2 and TRBJ2-1): EAGVAQSPRYKIIEKRQSVAFWCNPISGHATLYWYQQILGQGPKLLIQFQNNGVVDDSQLPKDRFSAERLKGVDSTLKIQPAKLEDSAVYLCASRVPGTLNNEQFFGPGTRLTVL.

The rearrangement joins TRBV29-1 to TRBJ1-1, with D uncertain. The CDR3 runs 13 residues. Germline CDR1 is SQVTM and CDR2 is ANQGSEA. Trimming cost V 7 bases and J 0 bases, with 12 bases left between them. Here the CDR3 DNA reads TGCAGCGCTCGTTCGGGGTTGAACACTGAAGCTTTCTTT. It translates to CSARSGLNTEAFF.

This clonotype was picked up a small number of times. The rearrangement uses TRBV28 and TRBJ1-2; 9 bases align to TRBD1. Trimming cost V 9 bases and J 6 bases; bases outside gene matches: 17. The CDR3 is 16 residues long. Germline CDR1 MDHEN, CDR2 SYDVKM. This chain's CDR3 is CASIPGQGPSYDGYTF. The CDR3 region has the DNA TGTGCCAGTATCCCGGGACAGGGACCGAGTTATGATGGCTACACCTTC.

The chain employs TRBV7-3 and TRBJ1-2; D remains ambiguous. CDR3 length equals 12 residues. Germline V gene sequence: CDR1 SGHTA, CDR2 FQGTGA. Trimming stripped 4 bases from V and 4 bases from J, with 7 bases between. CDR3 region: CASSSTFYGYTF. CDR3 DNA sequence: TGTGCCAGCAGCTCAACCTTCTATGGCTACACCTTC.

This clonotype came up once. The J gene is TRBJ1-5, the V gene TRBV15; D gene uncertain. This CDR3 has 16 residues. Trimming took 1 base from V and 5 from J, leaving 15 bases between them. CDR1 is LNHNV and CDR2 is YYDKDF in the germline V gene (reference sequence). In nucleotides, the CDR3 is TGTGCCACCAGCAGAGGTAATGGAATCACTTATCAGCCCCAGCATTTT. Protein sequence: CATSRGNGITYQPQHF.

The V gene is TRBV2, the J gene TRBJ1-2; 7 nucleotides agree with TRBD1. With V trimmed by 3 bases and J by 8 bases, 9 bases remained unmatched. The CDR3 is 14 residues long. Germline V gene sequence: CDR1 SNHLY, CDR2 FYNNEI. The CDR3 region is CASSDEGAPRGYTF. The CDR3 coding sequence is TGTGCCAGCAGTGATGAGGGGGCGCCTCGAGGCTACACCTTC.

At least ten counts were recorded for this clonotype. The chain combines TRBV10-3 with TRBJ1-6; D call uncertain. The CDR3 is made up of 15 amino acids. Trimming pared 6 bases from V and 5 bases from J, leaving 14 bases between. Germline V CDR1 and CDR2: ENHRY, SYGVKD. The CDR3 DNA follows: TGTGCCATCAGCCGAACAGAGGGTGATAATTCACCCCTCCACTTT. Protein sequence: CAISRTEGDNSPLHF.

The V call is TRBV10-2, the J call TRBJ2-1; 7 bases fit TRBD1. This CDR3 region has 14 residues. Germline CDR1 and CDR2: WSHSY and SAAADI. V gave up 4 bases and J gave up 5 bases; unmatched junction bases: 5. For the CDR3, the DNA is TGCGCCAGCAGTGGTACAGGGGCCCACAATGAGCAGTTCTTC. Its protein is CASSGTGAHNEQFF.

This clonotype has a handful of counts. This chain links TRBV20-1 with TRBJ2-7, with D perhaps matching TRBD2 (6 bases). Germline loops: CDR1 DFQATT, CDR2 SNEGSKA (reference sequence). V shed 0 bases and J shed 3 bases, with 15 bases lying between them. The CDR3 is 15 amino acids. The CDR3 loop reads CSAREAAGTGYEQYF. The CDR3, as DNA: TGCAGTGCTAGAGAAGCCGCCGGGACTGGCTACGAGCAGTACTTC.

This rearrangement joins TRBV11-1 to TRBJ2-1; 10 nucleotides line up with TRBD2. The CDR3 length is 16 residues. The germline V gene has CDR1 SGHAT and CDR2 FQDESV (reference sequence). V dropped 5 bases and J dropped 5; count of bases not matched to a gene: 9. The CDR3 coding sequence is TGTGCCAGCAGCCCCACACTAGCGGGGTCGGACAATGAGCAGTTCTTC. Protein: CASSPTLAGSDNEQFF.